The sequence of this T cell receptor beta chain was determined in a study of blood T cell repertoires in COVID-19. TCRdb's table, derived via immunoSEQ multiplex PCR, lists solely in-frame clones and lacks some. The sample includes 300,000 to 400,000 clones, roughly 84% of them seen just once. Germline CDR1 reads LGHDT; CDR2 reads YNNKEL (reference sequence). With V trimmed by 0 bases and J by 4 bases, 3 bases remained unmatched. CDR3 length: 15 amino acids. The sequence derives from a man aged 50-60 years with active or convalescent COVID-19. The source material was peripheral blood. This chain uses TRBV3-1 (or the pseudogene TRBV3-2) with TRBJ1-5; 7 bases are shared with TRBD1. The CDR3 DNA sequence: TGTGCCAGCAGCCAAGATGGGACAGTAAATCAGCCCCAGCATTTT. Translated: CASSQDGTVNQPQHF.